A selection of T cell receptor beta chains follows, all from one sample in a study of neurological immune-mediated disorders. TCRdb re-called the 5' RACE reads through MiXCR, storing one row per CDR3 protein. Among 20,000 to 30,000 distinct CDR3 sequences listed, roughly 6.3% were seen once. The sequenced material came from PBMCs. Receptor source: a woman aged 40 to 50 in good health. Both conserved end residues are trimmed from each CDR3. The order of the fields is J gene, V gene, CDR3 protein.

J gene: TRBJ2-2; V gene: TRBV6-2/TRBV6-3; CDR3 protein: ASSYSGRDAGELF
J gene: TRBJ1-1; V gene: TRBV20-1; CDR3 protein: SAERTLVNTEAF
J gene: TRBJ1-4; V gene: TRBV6-5; CDR3 protein: ASSYQGQLF
J gene: TRBJ2-7; V gene: TRBV5-1; CDR3 protein: ASSSNLGYEQY
J gene: TRBJ2-3; V gene: TRBV20-1; CDR3 protein: SALGGDTQY
J gene: TRBJ2-5; V gene: TRBV18; CDR3 protein: ASSPPARGSGETQY
J gene: TRBJ2-1; V gene: TRBV14; CDR3 protein: ASSQGWTGREEQF
J gene: TRBJ2-3; V gene: TRBV7-8; CDR3 protein: ASNDHRTDTQY
J gene: TRBJ2-5; V gene: TRBV7-2; CDR3 protein: ASSLDGKMKETQY
J gene: TRBJ2-7; V gene: TRBV5-5; CDR3 protein: ASRDLAGGTYEQY
J gene: TRBJ1-6; V gene: TRBV5-1; CDR3 protein: ASSLVVSSYNSPLH
J gene: TRBJ1-1; V gene: TRBV20-1; CDR3 protein: SARDLRQGLFEAF
J gene: TRBJ2-3; V gene: TRBV28; CDR3 protein: ASSLAGVGITDTQY
J gene: TRBJ2-1; V gene: TRBV2; CDR3 protein: ASSEPGASYEQF
J gene: TRBJ2-2; V gene: TRBV5-1; CDR3 protein: ASSLVASNTGELF
J gene: TRBJ2-1; V gene: TRBV20-1; CDR3 protein: SASTHRTSGSYNEQF
J gene: TRBJ1-5; V gene: TRBV10-2; CDR3 protein: ASSRQVNQPQQ